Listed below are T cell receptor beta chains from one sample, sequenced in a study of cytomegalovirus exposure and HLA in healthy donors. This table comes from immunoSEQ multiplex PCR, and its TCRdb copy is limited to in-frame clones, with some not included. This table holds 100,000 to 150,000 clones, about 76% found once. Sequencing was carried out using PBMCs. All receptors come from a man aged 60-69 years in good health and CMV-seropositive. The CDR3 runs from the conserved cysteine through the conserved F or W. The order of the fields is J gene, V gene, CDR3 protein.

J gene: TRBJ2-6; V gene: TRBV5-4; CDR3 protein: CASSPRDRTSGANVLTF
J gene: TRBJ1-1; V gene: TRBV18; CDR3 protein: CASSPPHRTMNTEAFF
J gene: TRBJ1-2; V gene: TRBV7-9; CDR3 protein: CASSLAYGGDRYGYTF
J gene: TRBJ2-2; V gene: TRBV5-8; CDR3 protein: CASRRRGRPTGELFF
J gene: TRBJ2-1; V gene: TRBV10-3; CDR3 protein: CAIRGTSGNNEQFF
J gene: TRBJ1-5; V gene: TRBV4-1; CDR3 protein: CAGSQFWDSRNQPQHF
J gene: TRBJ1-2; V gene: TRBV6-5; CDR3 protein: CASSYWAGANYGYTF
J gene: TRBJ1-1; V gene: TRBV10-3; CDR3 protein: CAISDSTGNTEAFF
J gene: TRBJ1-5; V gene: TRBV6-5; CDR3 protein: CASSYSRVGPQHF
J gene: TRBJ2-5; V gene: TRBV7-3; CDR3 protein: CASSLLAGGGETQYF
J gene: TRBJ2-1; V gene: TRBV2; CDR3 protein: CAMSSGGGHNEQFF
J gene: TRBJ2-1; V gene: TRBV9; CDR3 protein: CASSARGASYNEQFF
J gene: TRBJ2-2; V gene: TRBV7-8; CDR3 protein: CASSLVGIVAGELFF
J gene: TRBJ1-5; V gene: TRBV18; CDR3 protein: CASSPRDIFSNQPQHF
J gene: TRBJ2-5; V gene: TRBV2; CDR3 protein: CASKSQGALGETQYF
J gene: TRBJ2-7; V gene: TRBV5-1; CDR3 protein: CASSFTSGSSVEQYF
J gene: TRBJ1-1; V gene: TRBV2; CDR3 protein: CASSQQGGETEAFF
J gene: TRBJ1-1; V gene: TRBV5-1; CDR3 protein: CASSIGTGTNTEAFF
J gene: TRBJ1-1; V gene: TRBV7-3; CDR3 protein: CASSPGGGTEAFF
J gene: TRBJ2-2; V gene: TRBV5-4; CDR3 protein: CASSLGASGNTGELFF
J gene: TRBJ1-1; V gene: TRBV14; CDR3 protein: CASSPRNTEAFF
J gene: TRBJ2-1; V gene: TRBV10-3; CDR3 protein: CAISGTTQGERANEQLF
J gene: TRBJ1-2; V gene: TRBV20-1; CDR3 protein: CSAGPRERYTF
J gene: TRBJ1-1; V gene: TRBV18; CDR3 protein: CASSESPEAFF
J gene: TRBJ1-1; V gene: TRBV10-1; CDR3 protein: CASNRAANTEAFF
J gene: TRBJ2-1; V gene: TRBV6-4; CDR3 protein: CASKASGISNEQFF
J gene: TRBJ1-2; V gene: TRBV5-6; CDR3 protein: CASSPLRGAWSYGYTF
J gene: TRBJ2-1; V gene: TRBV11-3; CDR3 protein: CASSPGEGQQFF
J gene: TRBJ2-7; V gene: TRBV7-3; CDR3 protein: CASSLTGGFPYEQYF
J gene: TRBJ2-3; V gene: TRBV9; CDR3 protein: CASSPQLASGYTDTQYF
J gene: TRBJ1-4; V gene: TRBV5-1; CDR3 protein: CASSHGQGATNEKLFF
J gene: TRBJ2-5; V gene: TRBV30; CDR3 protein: CAWSVRETQYF
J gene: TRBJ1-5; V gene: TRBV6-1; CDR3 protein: CASSPQSDRNQPQHF
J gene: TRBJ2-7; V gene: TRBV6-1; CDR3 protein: CASTSGQGSFYEQYF
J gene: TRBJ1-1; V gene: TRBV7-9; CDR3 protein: CSGQGAVTEAFF
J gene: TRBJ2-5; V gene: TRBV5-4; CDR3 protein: CASSLDRLLGETQYF
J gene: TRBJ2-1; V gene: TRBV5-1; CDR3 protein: CASSPRDRIYNEQFF
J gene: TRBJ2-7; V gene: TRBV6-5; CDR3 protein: CASTWDRSTTYEQYF
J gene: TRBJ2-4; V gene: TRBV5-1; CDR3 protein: CASSEGQGGRKNIQYF
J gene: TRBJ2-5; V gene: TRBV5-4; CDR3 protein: CASTGTSGSQETQYF
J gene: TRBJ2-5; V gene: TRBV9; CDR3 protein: CASSALGLAGETQYF
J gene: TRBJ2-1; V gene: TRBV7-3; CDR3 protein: CASSWGGANNEQFF
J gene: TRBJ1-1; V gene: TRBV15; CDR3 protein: CATSRDLTGNAFF
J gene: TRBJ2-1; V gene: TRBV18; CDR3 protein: CASSVGTGGLNEQFF
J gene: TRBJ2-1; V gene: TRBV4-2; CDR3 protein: CASSQAGQGGPYNEQFF
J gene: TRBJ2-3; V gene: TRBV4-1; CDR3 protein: CASSLLSGSTDTQYF
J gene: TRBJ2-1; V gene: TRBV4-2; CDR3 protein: CASSQQDMTSGVPYNEQFF
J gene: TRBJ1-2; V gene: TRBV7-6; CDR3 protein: CASSPGTGNHAYGYTF